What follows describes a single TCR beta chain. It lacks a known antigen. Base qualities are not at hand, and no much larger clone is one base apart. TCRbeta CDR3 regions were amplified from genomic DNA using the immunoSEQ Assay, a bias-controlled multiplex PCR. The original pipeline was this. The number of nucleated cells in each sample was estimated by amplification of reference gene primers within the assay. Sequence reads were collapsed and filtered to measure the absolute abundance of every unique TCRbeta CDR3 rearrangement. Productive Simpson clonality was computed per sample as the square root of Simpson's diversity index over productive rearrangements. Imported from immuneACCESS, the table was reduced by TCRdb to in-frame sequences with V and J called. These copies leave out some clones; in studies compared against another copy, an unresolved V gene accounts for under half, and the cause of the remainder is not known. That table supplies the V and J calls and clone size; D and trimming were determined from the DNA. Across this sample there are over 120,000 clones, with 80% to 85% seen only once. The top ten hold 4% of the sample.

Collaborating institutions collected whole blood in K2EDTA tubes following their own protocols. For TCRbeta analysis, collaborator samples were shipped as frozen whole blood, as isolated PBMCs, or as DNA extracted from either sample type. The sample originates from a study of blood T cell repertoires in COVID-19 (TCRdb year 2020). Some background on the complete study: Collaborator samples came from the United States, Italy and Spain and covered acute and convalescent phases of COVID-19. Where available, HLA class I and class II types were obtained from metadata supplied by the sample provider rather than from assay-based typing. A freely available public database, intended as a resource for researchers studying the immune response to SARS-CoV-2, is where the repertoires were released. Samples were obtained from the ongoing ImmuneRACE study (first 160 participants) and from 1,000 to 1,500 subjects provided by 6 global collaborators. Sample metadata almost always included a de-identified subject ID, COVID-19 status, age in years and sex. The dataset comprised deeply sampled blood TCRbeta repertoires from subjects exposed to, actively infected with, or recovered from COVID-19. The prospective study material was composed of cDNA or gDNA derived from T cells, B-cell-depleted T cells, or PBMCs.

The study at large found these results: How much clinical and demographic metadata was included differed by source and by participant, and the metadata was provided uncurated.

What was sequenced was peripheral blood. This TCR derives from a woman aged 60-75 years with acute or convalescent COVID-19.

The CDR3 in this case is CASRASAYTSGSFLSYEQYF. The DNA reads as follows: TGTGCCAGCAGGGCTTCTGCCTATACTAGCGGGAGCTTTCTCTCCTACGAGCAGTACTTC. The chain employs TRBV27 and TRBJ2-7; 11 central nucleotides agree with TRBD2. The germline V end is reduced by 6 bases and the J end by 0 bases; junction bases left unmatched: 19. CDR1 and CDR2 were assigned from the germline V gene (reference sequence) as MNHEY and SMNVEV. The CDR3 sequence holds 20 residues, the cysteine and phenylalanine included. The retained sequence is limited to the CDR3, 60 bases, with the frame set at the first base.